The 13 T cell receptor beta chains listed next were all sequenced from one sample in a study of blood T cell repertoires in COVID-19. Data came from immunoSEQ multiplex PCR; TCRdb stores just in-frame clones and leaves some out. The sample has 88,000 or so clones; around 86% are singletons. Sequencing used peripheral blood. Receptors originate from a man aged 60-69 years with acute or convalescent COVID-19.

The V gene is TRBV5-4, the J gene TRBJ1-2; no reliable D call. The CDR3 runs to 15 residues. Per germline, CDR1 SGHNT and CDR2 YYREEE (reference sequence). The germline V and J ends were trimmed by 1 base and 5 bases, with 15 bases remaining between them. The CDR3 sequence: CASSLSGRQSYGYTF. The CDR3 coding sequence is TGTGCCAGCAGCTTGAGTGGGCGACAATCGTATGGCTACACCTTC.

This clone appeared a single time. DNA of the CDR3: TGTGCCAGCAGTACCGACAGCTTTTTAGGAAACACCATATATTTT. Residues: CASSTDSFLGNTIYF. The chain uses TRBV6-5 and TRBJ1-3; D might be TRBD1 (5 bases). Trimming removed 5 bases at V and 4 bases at J, with 15 bases between. The V gene's germline CDR1 is MNHEY and CDR2 SVGAGI. This CDR3 has 15 residues.

The chain couples TRBV6-5 to TRBJ1-1; 8 nucleotides agree with TRBD1. The trim removed 5 bases at V and 5 bases at J, leaving 7 bases unmatched. The CDR3 spans 14 residues. The germline CDR1 and CDR2 sequences are MNHEY and SVGAGI. The CDR3, as DNA: TGTGCCAGCAGTCTGGACAGGGTAAAAACTGAAGCTTTCTTT. Translated: CASSLDRVKTEAFF.

The rearrangement links TRBV7-2 to TRBJ1-1; TRBD1 agrees at 11 bases. J was trimmed by 5 bases and V by 2 bases; bases with no gene match: 4. Germline CDR1 reads SGHTA; CDR2 reads FQGNSA. The CDR3 spans 15 residues. The CDR3 DNA reads TGTGCCAGCAGCTTAACCGGGACAGGGGGGACTGAAGCTTTCTTT. This codes for CASSLTGTGGTEAFF.

The J gene is TRBJ1-2, the V gene TRBV5-4, with 7 bases aligning to TRBD1. This CDR3 has 15 amino acids. The ends lost 4 bases at V and 2 bases at J; junction bases unmatched: 8. Germline CDR1 reads SGHNT; CDR2 reads YYREEE (reference sequence). The CDR3 sequence: CASSDPDRQNYGYTF. CDR3 DNA sequence: TGTGCCAGCAGCGATCCGGACAGGCAAAACTATGGCTACACCTTC. The entire variable domain, with the rest obtained from reference TRBV5-4 and TRBJ1-2, is as follows: ETGVTQSPTHLIKTRGQQVTLRCSSQSGHNTVSWYQQALGQGPQFIFQYYREEENGRGNFPPRFSGLQFPNYSSELNVNALELDDSALYLCASSDPDRQNYGYTFGSGTRLTVV.

The CDR3 spells CASSTRQGTTPLHF. The CDR3 DNA is TGTGCCAGCAGCACAAGACAGGGAACGACACCCCTCCACTTT. The V call is TRBV7-2, the J call TRBJ1-6; 7 bases align to TRBD1. In germline, CDR1 is SGHTA, CDR2 FQGNSA. CDR3 size: 14 residues. V lost 5 bases, J lost 11 bases, and 9 bases stayed unmatched. The variable domain in full, completed from reference TRBV7-2 and TRBJ1-6, reads GAGVSQSPSNKVTEKGKDVELRCDPISGHTALYWYRQSLGQGLEFLIYFQGNSAPDKSGLPSDRFSAERTGGSVSTLTIQRTQQEDSAVYLCASSTRQGTTPLHFGNGTRLTVT.

This chain connects TRBV19 to TRBJ1-1; no firm D call. Germline CDR1 reads LNHDA; CDR2 reads SQIVND (reference sequence). V was shortened by 2 bases and J by 1 base, with 5 bases between the two germline ends. This CDR3 has 13 amino acids. The CDR3 DNA is TGTGCCAGTAGTATAAACAGGAACACTGAAGCTTTCTTT. This codes for CASSINRNTEAFF.

The chain employs TRBV2 and TRBJ2-3; 16 bases agree with TRBD2. The ends lost 6 bases at V and 3 bases at J; junction bases unmatched: 3. The CDR3 covers 16 residues. Per the germline V gene, CDR1 is SNHLY and CDR2 is FYNNEI. The CDR3 spells CASRGLAGGGTDTQYF. DNA of the CDR3: TGTGCCAGCAGGGGACTAGCGGGAGGGGGAACAGATACGCAGTATTTT.

V usage is TRBV19 and J usage is TRBJ1-1; 9 nucleotides line up with TRBD1. There are 15 residues in the CDR3. Germline values: CDR1 LNHDA, CDR2 SQIVND (reference sequence). V shed 3 bases and J 4 bases; nucleotides not matched to a gene: 6. DNA for the CDR3: TGTGCCAGTAGTATCACCGGGACAGGGAGCACTGAAGCTTTCTTT. Translated: CASSITGTGSTEAFF. Full variable domain (missing parts from reference TRBV19 and TRBJ1-1): DGGITQSPKYLFRKEGQNVTLSCEQNLNHDAMYWYRQDPGQGLRLIYYSQIVNDFQKGDIAEGYSVSREKKESFPLTVTSAQKNPTAFYLCASSITGTGSTEAFFGQGTRLTVV.

This clone has only a few counts. V usage is TRBV5-1 and J usage is TRBJ2-5; no reliable D call. The V gene's germline CDR1 is SGHRS and CDR2 YFSETQ. Trimming removed 0 bases at V and 4 bases at J, with 10 bases between. There are 14 residues in the CDR3. DNA for the CDR3: TGCGCCAGCAGCTTGGGTAGCCACCCAGAGACCCAGTACTTC. Its translation: CASSLGSHPETQYF.

The chain employs TRBV9 and TRBJ2-5; 9 bases fit TRBD2. In germline, CDR1 is SGDLS, CDR2 YYNGEE. The CDR3 has 17 residues. The V and J ends lost 0 bases and 5 bases, in that order; junction bases with no gene match: 11. This chain's CDR3 is CASSVEVGGGARETQYF. CDR3 DNA sequence: TGTGCCAGCAGCGTAGAAGTCGGCGGGGGGGCCCGGGAGACCCAGTACTTC.

The J gene is TRBJ2-7, the V gene TRBV5-1; TRBD1 aligns across 7 bases. Losses at the gene ends were 1 base for V and 2 bases for J; bases not matched to a gene: 3. Per the germline V gene, CDR1 is SGHRS and CDR2 is YFSETQ. This CDR3 has 14 amino acids. This CDR3 reads CASSLNRGTYEQYF. CDR3 bases: TGCGCCAGCAGCTTGAACAGGGGTACCTACGAGCAGTACTTC.

CDR3 amino acids: CAWSGQGANIQYF. The CDR3, as DNA: TGTGCCTGGAGCGGTCAGGGGGCGAACATTCAGTACTTC. V gene TRBV30 combines with J gene TRBJ2-4; the match to TRBD1 covers 8 bases. The CDR3 is 13 amino acids. Germline CDR1 reads GTSNPN; CDR2 reads SVGIG (reference sequence). The V gene end was trimmed by 3 bases and the J gene end by 7 bases; junction bases not matched to a gene: 5.